These T cell receptor beta chains were read from a single sample in a study of blood T cell repertoires in COVID-19. Generated by immunoSEQ multiplex PCR, the TCRdb table keeps only in-frame clones and is missing some. This table holds 250,000 or so clones, 86% found once. The source material was PBMCs or T cells enriched from blood (not recorded which). These TCRs come from a woman aged 45-65 years who had recovered from COVID-19. Both conserved end residues are part of each CDR3. The D gene is left open where the match is weak. Size values are once, few and many counts, or a class for expanded clones, and some rows have none.

J gene: TRBJ2-5
D gene: .
V gene: TRBV6-5
clone size: .
CDR3 protein: CASRTPQGPMETQYF
CDR3 DNA: TGTGCCAGCAGGACTCCCCAAGGCCCCATGGAGACCCAGTACTTC

J gene: TRBJ1-3
D gene: TRBD1
V gene: TRBV27
clone size: .
CDR3 protein: CASSPRDRRSSSGNTIYF
CDR3 DNA: TGTGCCAGCAGTCCACGGGACAGACGTTCATCCTCTGGAAACACCATATATTTT

J gene: TRBJ2-7
D gene: .
V gene: TRBV9
clone size: few
CDR3 protein: CASSVGNTGYEQYF
CDR3 DNA: TGTGCCAGCAGCGTAGGTAATACGGGCTACGAGCAGTACTTC

J gene: TRBJ2-7
D gene: .
V gene: TRBV9
clone size: .
CDR3 protein: CASSVYSGEQYF
CDR3 DNA: TGTGCCAGCAGCGTCTACTCGGGCGAGCAGTACTTC

J gene: TRBJ1-1
D gene: .
V gene: TRBV4-2
clone size: .
CDR3 protein: CASSQYTGGFTEAFF
CDR3 DNA: TGTGCCAGCAGCCAGTATACGGGGGGTTTTACTGAAGCTTTCTTT

J gene: TRBJ1-5
D gene: .
V gene: TRBV30
clone size: .
CDR3 protein: CAWSAARTFLGYQPQHF
CDR3 DNA: TGTGCCTGGAGCGCAGCTAGGACTTTCCTGGGATATCAGCCCCAGCATTTT

J gene: TRBJ2-1
D gene: .
V gene: TRBV5-6
clone size: few
CDR3 protein: CASSLPREAPYNEQFF
CDR3 DNA: TGTGCCAGCAGCTTACCGAGGGAAGCGCCCTACAATGAGCAGTTCTTC

J gene: TRBJ2-1
D gene: .
V gene: TRBV7-8
clone size: once
CDR3 protein: CASRLDGHNEQFF
CDR3 DNA: TGTGCCAGCAGACTAGACGGCCACAATGAGCAGTTCTTC

J gene: TRBJ1-1
D gene: .
V gene: TRBV7-2
clone size: .
CDR3 protein: CASSFVRGNTEAFF
CDR3 DNA: TGTGCCAGCAGCTTTGTTCGAGGGAACACTGAAGCTTTCTTT

J gene: TRBJ2-7
D gene: .
V gene: TRBV18
clone size: .
CDR3 protein: CASSLTGTYEQYF
CDR3 DNA: TGTGCCAGCTCTTTGACAGGAACCTACGAGCAGTACTTC

J gene: TRBJ1-5
D gene: TRBD1
V gene: TRBV7-9
clone size: .
CDR3 protein: CASSSQPLTGVVQPQHF
CDR3 DNA: TGTGCCAGCAGCTCACAGCCACTGACAGGGGTTGTGCAGCCCCAGCATTTT

J gene: TRBJ1-2
D gene: TRBD1
V gene: TRBV9
clone size: .
CDR3 protein: CASSGDREDFYGYTF
CDR3 DNA: TGTGCCAGCAGCGGAGACAGGGAAGACTTCTATGGCTACACCTTC

J gene: TRBJ1-6
D gene: TRBD1
V gene: TRBV27
clone size: once
CDR3 protein: CASKTGGGYSPLHF
CDR3 DNA: TGTGCCAGCAAGACAGGGGGCGGGTATTCACCCCTCCACTTT

J gene: TRBJ1-1
D gene: .
V gene: TRBV28
clone size: .
CDR3 protein: CASSSGGPEAFF
CDR3 DNA: TGTGCCAGCAGTTCGGGAGGACCCGAAGCTTTCTTT